The 17 T cell receptor beta chains listed next were all sequenced from one sample in a study of blood T cell repertoires in COVID-19. TCRdb's copy holds only in-frame clones and misses some; the assay was immunoSEQ multiplex PCR. The data contain 200,000 or so clones, 84% of them seen just once; the ten biggest clones take up roughly an eighth. The specimen sequenced was peripheral blood. The receptors come from a human donor in a cohort sampled during active COVID-19.

J is TRBJ2-2 and V is TRBV18; 7 bases match TRBD2. The CDR3 totals 17 residues. Germline V gene data show CDR1 as KGHSH and CDR2 as LQKENI. Trimming removed 1 base from V and 2 bases from J; junction bases left unmatched: 7. The CDR3 sequence: CASSPLSASGNTGELFF. The CDR3, as DNA: TGTGCCAGCTCACCACTTTCCGCTAGCGGTAACACCGGGGAGCTGTTTTTT.

This chain joins TRBV6-1 and TRBJ1-6; D possibly corresponds to TRBD1 (5 bases). Germline V gene sequence: CDR1 MNHNS, CDR2 SASEGT. The CDR3 extends over 17 amino acids. Between the trimmed V and J ends, which lost 4 bases and 0 bases, there was a span of 13 bases. The CDR3 DNA sequence: TGTGCCAGCAGTGGAGGACGGGGGAGCTCCTATAATTCACCCCTCCACTTT. Protein product: CASSGGRGSSYNSPLHF.

The genes are TRBV10-1 and TRBJ2-7; possible D gene TRBD2, 5 bases. The CDR3 loop spans 12 amino acids. Trimming removed 3 bases from V and 3 bases from J, with 6 bases in between. Germline V gene data show CDR1 as WNHNN and CDR2 as SYGVQD (reference sequence). In nucleotides, the CDR3 is TGCGCCAGCAGTGATGGGAGCTACGAGCAGTACTTC. It codes for CASSDGSYEQYF.

The chain couples TRBV29-1 to TRBJ2-1; 7 nucleotides agree with TRBD2. The CDR3 spans 14 residues. The V segment lost 7 bases and the J segment 8 bases; nucleotides outside the gene matches: 14. Looked up from germline, CDR1 is SQVTM and CDR2 is ANQGSEA. CDR3 nucleotide sequence: TGCAGCGCCGGGGGAGGGCTCGGTGGTGATGAGCAGTTCTTC. The encoded protein is CSAGGGLGGDEQFF.

V and J are TRBV28 and TRBJ1-4; D possibly corresponds to TRBD1 (5 bases). The CDR3 totals 13 residues. Germline CDR1 and CDR2: MDHEN and SYDVKM. The V gene lost 7 bases and the J gene lost 16 bases, with 22 bases spanning the gap. CDR3 DNA sequence: TGTGCCAGCACCCTCGGTCCAGGGTATTCTAGGTTTTTT. Protein: CASTLGPGYSRFF. The full variable domain, with the rest looked up from reference TRBV28 and TRBJ1-4, is DVKVTQSSRYLVKRTGEKVFLECVQDMDHENMFWYRQDPGLGLRLIYFSYDVKMKEKGDIPEGYSVSREKKERFSLILESASTNQTSMYLCASTLGPGYSRFFGSGTQLSVL.

This clone was seen once. The chain employs TRBV2 and TRBJ1-2; weak D call: TRBD1 (5 bases). This CDR3 spans 15 amino acids. V was cut by 1 base and J by 0 bases, with 9 bases left in between. Germline-derived CDR1 and CDR2 are SNHLY and FYNNEI. CDR3 residues: CASSEGQRTNYGYTF. The CDR3 DNA is TGTGCCAGCAGTGAAGGACAGCGAACTAACTATGGCTACACCTTC.

This chain joins TRBV20-1 and TRBJ2-5; possible D gene TRBD2, 5 bases. The CDR3 is made up of 11 amino acids. The germline V gene encodes CDR1 DFQATT and CDR2 SNEGSKA (reference sequence). CDR3 residues: CSPAQRETQYF. CDR3 bases: TGCAGCCCGGCCCAGCGGGAGACCCAGTACTTC.

This clone occurred a few times. In DNA form, the CDR3 reads TGTGCCAGTAGTCGTTCAGGGGCCACCGGGGAGCTGTTTTTT. Its protein is CASSRSGATGELFF. This chain connects TRBV19 to TRBJ2-2; the D gene is possibly TRBD1 (6 bases). V was shortened by 5 bases and J by 4 bases, with 11 bases between the two germline ends. CDR1 LNHDA and CDR2 SQIVND come from the germline V gene (reference sequence). CDR3 size: 14 residues.

J is TRBJ2-7 and V is TRBV7-8; the D is unclear. CDR3 length: 15 amino acids. Germline CDR1 reads SGHVS; CDR2 reads FQNEAQ. V shed 3 bases and J shed 4 bases, with 16 bases lying between them. CDR3 region: CASSFFRVPGYEQYF. CDR3 DNA sequence: TGTGCCAGCAGCTTTTTCCGGGTCCCTGGGTACGAGCAGTACTTC.

V and J are TRBV18 and TRBJ2-7; weak D call: TRBD1 (6 bases). CDR3 length: 14 amino acids. Germline CDR1 is KGHSH and CDR2 is LQKENI. V lost 0 bases, J lost 7 bases, and 13 bases lay in between. The CDR3: CASSPPGQRGEQYF. The DNA of the CDR3 is TGTGCCAGCTCACCACCCGGACAGCGCGGGGAGCAGTACTTC.

V gene TRBV7-8 combines with J gene TRBJ2-5; the match to TRBD1 covers 8 bases. The ends lost 6 bases at V and 5 bases at J; junction bases unmatched: 20. The CDR3 consists of 18 residues. Looked up from germline, CDR1 is SGHVS and CDR2 is FQNEAQ. The CDR3 loop is CASRKEPPIRGQAETQYF. The CDR3 DNA follows: TGTGCCAGCAGGAAAGAACCTCCCATCAGGGGGCAGGCGGAGACCCAGTACTTC.

The V call is TRBV7-9, the J call TRBJ2-1; 7 nucleotides line up with TRBD2. J was trimmed by 4 bases and V by 3 bases; bases with no gene match: 6. The CDR3 contains 15 residues. Germline V gene lookup returns CDR1 SEHNR and CDR2 FQNEAQ (reference sequence). CDR3: CASSFTAGLYNEQFF. CDR3 bases: TGTGCCAGCAGCTTTACAGCGGGACTGTACAATGAGCAGTTCTTC.

V and J are TRBV6-1 and TRBJ2-1, with D possibly matching TRBD2 (6 bases). Trimming stripped 0 bases from V and 11 bases from J, with 17 bases between. CDR3 length: 15 amino acids. Germline CDR1 reads MNHNS; CDR2 reads SASEGT. The CDR3: CASSEASGTQMKQFF. In DNA, the CDR3 is TGTGCCAGCAGTGAAGCTAGCGGTACGCAAATGAAGCAGTTCTTC.

The chain carries TRBV28 and TRBJ2-7; 9 nucleotides agree with TRBD1. Germline CDR1 reads MDHEN; CDR2 reads SYDVKM. The CDR3 totals 18 residues. V was clipped by 5 bases and J by 0 bases; unmatched bases: 14. The DNA for the CDR3 is TGTGCCAGCAGTACACACCGGGACAGGGCCTTAAGCTCCTACGAGCAGTACTTC. Translating gives CASSTHRDRALSSYEQYF.

The chain carries TRBV2 and TRBJ1-5, with 8 nucleotides matching TRBD1. The CDR3 totals 15 residues. Germline V CDR1 and CDR2: SNHLY, FYNNEI. Trimming cost V 5 bases and J 4 bases; bases outside gene matches: 7. The CDR3 DNA reads TGTGCCAGCAGTTCCCTGGACAGGGCGAATCAGCCCCAGCATTTT. The encoded protein is CASSSLDRANQPQHF.

The chain couples TRBV30 to TRBJ2-3, with 13 bases identical to TRBD2. Germline-derived CDR1 and CDR2 are GTSNPN and SVGIG (reference sequence). The CDR3 runs to 16 residues. Trimming at V came to 4 bases and at J to 3 bases, leaving 7 bases not matched to a gene. As DNA, the CDR3 is TGTGCCTGGACCCGGACTAGCGGGAGTATAACAGATACGCAGTATTTT. Amino acid sequence: CAWTRTSGSITDTQYF.

The gene calls are TRBV10-1 and TRBJ2-7; 7 bases are a match to TRBD1. CDR3 size: 14 residues. The germline gives CDR1 WNHNN, CDR2 SYGVQD (reference sequence). V shed 6 bases and J 4 bases; nucleotides not matched to a gene: 9. DNA of the CDR3: TGCGCCAGCAGCCCCAACGACAGGGTATACGAGCAGTACTTC. It codes for CASSPNDRVYEQYF.